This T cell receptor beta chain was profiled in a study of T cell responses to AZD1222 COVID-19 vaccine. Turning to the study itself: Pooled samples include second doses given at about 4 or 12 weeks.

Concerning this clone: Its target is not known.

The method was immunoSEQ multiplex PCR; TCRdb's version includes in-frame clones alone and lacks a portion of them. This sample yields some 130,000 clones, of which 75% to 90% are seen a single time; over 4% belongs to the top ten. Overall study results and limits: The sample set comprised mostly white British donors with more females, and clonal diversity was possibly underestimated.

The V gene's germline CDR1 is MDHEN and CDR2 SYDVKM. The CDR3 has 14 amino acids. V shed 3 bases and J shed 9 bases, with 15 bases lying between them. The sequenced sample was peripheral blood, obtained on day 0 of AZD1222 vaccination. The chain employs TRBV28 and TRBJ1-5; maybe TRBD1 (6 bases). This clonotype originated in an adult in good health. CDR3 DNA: TGTGCCAGCAGTTTGGCGGCAATACAGGGGCCCCAGCATTTT. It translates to CASSLAAIQGPQHF.